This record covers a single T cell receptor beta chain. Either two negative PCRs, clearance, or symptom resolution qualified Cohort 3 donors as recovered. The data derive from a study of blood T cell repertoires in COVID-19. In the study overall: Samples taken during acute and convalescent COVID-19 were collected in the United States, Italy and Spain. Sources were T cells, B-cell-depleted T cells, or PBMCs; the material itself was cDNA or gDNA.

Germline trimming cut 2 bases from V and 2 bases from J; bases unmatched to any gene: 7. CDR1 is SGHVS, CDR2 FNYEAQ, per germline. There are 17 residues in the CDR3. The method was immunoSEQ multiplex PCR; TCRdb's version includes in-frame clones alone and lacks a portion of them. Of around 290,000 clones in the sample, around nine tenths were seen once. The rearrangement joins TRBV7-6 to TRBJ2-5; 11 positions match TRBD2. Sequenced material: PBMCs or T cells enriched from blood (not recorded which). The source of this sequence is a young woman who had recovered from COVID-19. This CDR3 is CASSLSLGTSGQETQYF. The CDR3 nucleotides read TGTGCCAGCAGCTTAAGCCTCGGGACTAGCGGACAAGAGACCCAGTACTTC.